What follows are 5 T cell receptor beta chains derived from one specimen sequenced in a study of regulatory T cells. General study points: In CD3G-deficient patients, conventional CD4+ T cells were enriched for hydrophobic CDR3 residues at positions 6 and 7.

What these receptors recognize is not known. Primers: 52 TRBV forward and 13 TRBJ reverse. Using immunoSEQ multiplex PCR, the repertoire was profiled, and TCRdb retains in-frame clones only, with some absent. The data show roughly 23,000 clones, over 75% seen once. The sample was conventional CD4+ T cells sorted from blood. The receptors were sampled from a child aged 5-17 years with CD3G deficiency.

The V and J genes are TRBV28 and TRBJ2-1, with 7 bases aligning to TRBD2. Unmatched junction bases numbered 14, after V lost 3 bases and J lost 0 bases. Looked up from germline, CDR1 is MDHEN and CDR2 is SYDVKM. This CDR3 contains 19 residues. The CDR3 loop is CASSFSPSTSLTSYNEQFF. The CDR3 nucleotides read TGTGCCAGCAGTTTTTCTCCTTCGACTAGCCTTACCTCCTACAATGAGCAGTTCTTC.

The chain links TRBV6-1 to TRBJ2-7; D may be TRBD1 (5 bases). V shed 5 bases and J shed 4 bases, with 12 bases lying between them. Germline CDR1 reads MNHNS; CDR2 reads SASEGT. This CDR3 is built from 13 residues. The CDR3 nucleotides read TGTGCCAGCAGTATGGGGCCTTATTACGAGCAGTACTTC. Protein product: CASSMGPYYEQYF.

In the case of this clone: This sample also contains other DNA sequences that code for the same CDR3. The chain carries TRBV6-1 and TRBJ2-7; 7 bases map to TRBD1. The CDR3 is 15 amino acids. J was trimmed by 2 bases and V by 0 bases; bases with no gene match: 4. Germline V gives CDR1 MNHNS, CDR2 SASEGT. The CDR3 loop reads CASSEAHRGTYEQYF. The CDR3 DNA reads as TGTGCCAGCAGTGAAGCGCACAGGGGCACCTACGAGCAGTACTTC.

This chain uses TRBV5-1 with TRBJ2-5; D not certain. With 0 bases removed from V and 1 base from J, the gap between germline ends came to 4 bases. There are 13 residues in the CDR3. Germline V gene data show CDR1 as SGHRS and CDR2 as YFSETQ. This chain's CDR3 is CASSLGFQETQYF. CDR3 nucleotide sequence: TGCGCCAGCAGCTTGGGTTTCCAAGAGACCCAGTACTTC.

This chain uses TRBV6-1 with TRBJ1-2; 9 bases map to TRBD1. This CDR3 contains 13 residues. Germline V lookup: CDR1 MNHNS, CDR2 SASEGT. V was clipped by 2 bases and J by 7 bases; unmatched bases: 2. Written as DNA, the CDR3 is TGTGCCAGCAGTGAACCGACAGGGGGTGGCTACACCTTC. Translating it yields CASSEPTGGGYTF.